The 16 T cell receptor beta chains below all came from one sample that was sequenced in a study of human T cells and chemical hapten exposure. Time point defined: pre-sensitization, week 0. The treatment: therapeutic diphenylcyclopropenone sensitization with weekly scalp DPC. TCRdb called the RACE reads again in MiXCR, with one record for every CDR3 protein. Among under 400,000 distinct CDR3 sequences, roughly 4.6% were seen once, and the ten largest hold 2.5% to 3%. Source: whole blood, taken in connection with sensitization to the hapten diphenylcyclopropenone (DPC). The receptor source for this set is a woman aged 45 to 65 with alopecia areata. Some clones in this sample may be carry-over from other donors' samples.

V is TRBV27 and J is TRBJ1-2; D possibly corresponds to TRBD1 (6 bases). V was shortened by 3 bases and J by 0 bases, with 11 bases between the two germline ends. Germline V gene lookup returns CDR1 MNHEY and CDR2 SMNVEV (reference sequence). This CDR3 comprises 15 residues. The CDR3: CASSFQGPPNYGYTF. The CDR3 bases are TGTGCCAGCAGTTTTCAGGGGCCGCCTAACTATGGCTACACCTTC.

Regarding this clonotype: At one end, the junction sequence differs from germline, possibly due to a read error. The genes are TRBV7-2 and TRBJ2-3; D not resolved. The CDR3 has 12 amino acids. Germline V CDR1 and CDR2: SGHTA, FQGNSA. Written as DNA, the CDR3 is TGTGTCAGCAGCTCTGGAACAGATACGCAGTATTTT. Protein: CVSSSGTDTQYF.

This clonotype was detected only a few times. The chain employs TRBV20-1 and TRBJ2-7, with unresolved D. Germline-derived CDR1 and CDR2 are DFQATT and SNEGSKA (reference sequence). The CDR3 is 12 residues long. V lost 4 bases to trimming and J lost 4 bases, with 11 bases between them. CDR3 residues: CSAISPSYEQYF. In nucleotides, the CDR3 is TGCAGTGCTATCTCCCCTTCGTACGAGCAGTACTTC.

With regard to this clonotype: Just one base apart from a much larger clone, this may be a read error. Here the CDR3 reads CASSWDRGGEQYF. The CDR3, as DNA: TGTGCCAGCAGCTGGGACAGGGGAGGTGAGCAGTACTTC. The V gene is TRBV5-6, the J gene TRBJ2-7; 10 positions agree with TRBD1. The germline gives CDR1 SGHDT, CDR2 YYEEEE. With 3 bases clipped from V and 7 bases from J, the junction kept 4 bases outside the gene matches. There are 13 residues in the CDR3.

This clonotype was recorded at least ten times. The chain combines TRBV10-3 with TRBJ2-7; D possibly corresponds to TRBD1 (5 bases). Trimming stripped 6 bases from V and 5 bases from J, with 17 bases between. Germline V CDR1 and CDR2: ENHRY, SYGVKD. CDR3 length: 14 amino acids. This CDR3 reads CAISPGGQGHEQYF. CDR3 coding DNA: TGTGCCATCAGCCCCGGTGGGCAGGGCCACGAGCAGTACTTC.

This clonotype was detected many times. The rearrangement links TRBV5-1 to TRBJ1-2; tentatively, D is TRBD1 (5 bases). In germline, CDR1 is SGHRS, CDR2 YFSETQ. CDR3 length: 13 amino acids. V shed 2 bases and J shed 4 bases, with 9 bases lying between them. The CDR3 region is CASSFGTSYGYTF. The CDR3 DNA follows: TGCGCCAGCAGCTTTGGGACTTCCTATGGCTACACCTTC.

Many counts were recorded for this clonotype. The rearrangement uses TRBV28 and TRBJ2-5; a possible D gene is TRBD2 (5 bases). Germline lookup yields CDR1 MDHEN and CDR2 SYDVKM. This CDR3 has 17 amino acids. Trimming left V 4 bases short and J 4 bases short, with 22 bases between. The CDR3 DNA reads as TGTGCCAGCAGTTCTCTCCTCGTTGGCTCGGGGAGAGAGACCCAGTACTTC. The encoded protein is CASSSLLVGSGRETQYF.

This clonotype showed up many times. The chain couples TRBV7-2 to TRBJ2-1; 10 bases map to TRBD2. The J segment lost 6 bases and the V segment lost 1 base, leaving 3 bases of the junction unmatched. CDR1 and CDR2 (germline): SGHTA, FQGNSA. There are 15 residues in the CDR3. The CDR3 coding sequence is TGTGCCAGCAGCTTAGGGGGACTAGCGATCAATGAGCAGTTCTTC. It encodes CASSLGGLAINEQFF.

This clonotype has just a few counts. The V call is TRBV6-2 or TRBV6-3, the J call TRBJ2-2; 10 bases map to TRBD2. The ends lost 10 bases at V and 7 bases at J; junction bases unmatched: 9. In germline, CDR1 is MNHEY, CDR2 SVGEGT. The CDR3 contains 14 residues. The CDR3 sequence: CAIALGLAHGELFF. The DNA for the CDR3 is TGTGCCATCGCACTGGGACTAGCGCACGGGGAGCTGTTTTTT.

This chain connects TRBV6-1 to TRBJ1-6, with 11 bases aligning to TRBD1. This CDR3 comprises 17 residues. With V trimmed by 7 bases and J by 0 bases, 5 bases remained unmatched. Germline CDR1 is MNHNS and CDR2 is SASEGT. This CDR3 reads CASTAGQGASYNSPLHF. DNA for the CDR3: TGTGCCAGCACCGCTGGACAGGGGGCCTCCTATAATTCACCCCTCCACTTT.

This clonotype was found many times. This rearrangement joins TRBV6-5 to TRBJ2-3; TRBD1 matches 7 bases. The V gene's germline CDR1 is MNHEY and CDR2 SVGAGI. This CDR3 has 16 residues. J lost 2 bases, V lost 5 bases, and 10 bases had no gene match. CDR3 loop: CASSVSGTAFTDTQYF. The CDR3, as DNA: TGTGCCAGCAGTGTCTCCGGGACAGCTTTCACAGATACGCAGTATTTT.

In DNA form, the CDR3 reads TGTGCCATCAGTGGGGCAGGCGGGCAGCCCCAGCATTTT. Its translation is CAISGAGGQPQHF. The V call is TRBV10-3, the J call TRBJ1-5; D is unclear. Trimming left V 4 bases short and J 7 bases short, with 11 bases between. The CDR3 runs 13 residues. Germline CDR1 and CDR2: ENHRY and SYGVKD.

In its sample, this clonotype was seen a few times. This sequence joins TRBV19 and TRBJ1-1, with D tentatively TRBD1 (5 bases). Trimming took off 0 bases at V and 11 bases at J, with 13 bases between the two ends. The CDR3 has 13 residues. CDR1 LNHDA and CDR2 SQIVND come from the germline V gene (reference sequence). For the CDR3, the DNA is TGTGCCAGTAGTATAGATCTGGGACGACGGGCTTTCTTT. Its protein is CASSIDLGRRAFF. Full variable domain (rest looked up from reference TRBV19 and TRBJ1-1): DGGITQSPKYLFRKEGQNVTLSCEQNLNHDAMYWYRQDPGQGLRLIYYSQIVNDFQKGDIAEGYSVSREKKESFPLTVTSAQKNPTAFYLCASSIDLGRRAFFGQGTRLTVV.

This clonotype was seen more than once but under ten times. The gene calls are TRBV6-2 or TRBV6-3 and TRBJ2-7; D remains ambiguous. The CDR3 runs to 13 residues. Per germline, CDR1 MNHEY and CDR2 SVGEGT. The germline V and J ends were trimmed by 2 bases and 6 bases, with 11 bases remaining between them. DNA for the CDR3: TGTGCCAGCAGTTACGGGGTTCGTGTCGAGCAGTACTTC. Protein product: CASSYGVRVEQYF.

At least ten counts were recorded for this clonotype. The chain joins TRBV6-5 to TRBJ2-1; no definite D call. The ends were cut back, 4 bases at V and 10 bases at J, with 11 bases in the middle. The CDR3 sequence is 12 residues long. The germline V gene encodes CDR1 MNHEY and CDR2 SVGAGI. The CDR3 DNA is TGTGCCAGCAGTTCCCCGGGTGGGGAGCAGTTCTTC. Its translation: CASSSPGGEQFF.

This clonotype has at least ten counts. This chain links TRBV15 with TRBJ2-4; no reliable D call. The germline V and J ends were trimmed by 9 bases and 1 base, with 16 bases remaining between them. The germline V gene encodes CDR1 LNHNV and CDR2 YYDKDF (reference sequence). The CDR3 loop spans 15 amino acids. Here the CDR3 DNA reads TGTGCCACTCTGCTCCCGGCCGAGGCCAAAAACATTCAGTACTTC. This sequence encodes CATLLPAEAKNIQYF. The full variable domain, rest sourced from reference TRBV15 and TRBJ2-4, is DAMVIQNPRYQVTQFGKPVTLSCSQTLNHNVMYWYQQKSSQAPKLLFHYYDKDFNNEADTPDNFQSRRPNTSFCFLDIRSPGLGDTAMYLCATLLPAEAKNIQYFGAGTRLSVL.